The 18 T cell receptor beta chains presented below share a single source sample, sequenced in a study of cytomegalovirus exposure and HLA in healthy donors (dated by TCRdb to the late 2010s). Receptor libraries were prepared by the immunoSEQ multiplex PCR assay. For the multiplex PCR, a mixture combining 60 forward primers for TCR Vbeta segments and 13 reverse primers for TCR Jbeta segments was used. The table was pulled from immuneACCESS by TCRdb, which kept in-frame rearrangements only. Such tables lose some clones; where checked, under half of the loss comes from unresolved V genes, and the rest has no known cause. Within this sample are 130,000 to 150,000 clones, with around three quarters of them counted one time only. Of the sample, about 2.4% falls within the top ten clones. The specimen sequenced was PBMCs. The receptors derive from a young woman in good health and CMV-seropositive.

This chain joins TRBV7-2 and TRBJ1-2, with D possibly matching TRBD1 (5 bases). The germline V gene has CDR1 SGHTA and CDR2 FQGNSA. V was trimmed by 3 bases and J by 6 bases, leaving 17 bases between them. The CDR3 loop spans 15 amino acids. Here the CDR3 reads CASSLSGNRINGYTF. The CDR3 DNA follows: TGTGCCAGCAGCTTGTCAGGGAATCGAATCAATGGCTACACCTTC.

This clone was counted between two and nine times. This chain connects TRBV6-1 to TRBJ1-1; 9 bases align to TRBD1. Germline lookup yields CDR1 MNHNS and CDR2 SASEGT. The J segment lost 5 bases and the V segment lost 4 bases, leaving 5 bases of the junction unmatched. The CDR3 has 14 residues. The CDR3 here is CASSGQGVRTEAFF. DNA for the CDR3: TGTGCCAGCAGTGGACAGGGGGTCCGGACTGAAGCTTTCTTT.

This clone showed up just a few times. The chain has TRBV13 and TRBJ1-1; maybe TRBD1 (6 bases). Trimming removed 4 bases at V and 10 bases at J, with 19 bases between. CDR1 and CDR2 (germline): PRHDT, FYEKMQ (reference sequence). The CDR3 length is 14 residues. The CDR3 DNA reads TGTGCCAGCAGCTCCTCAGACAGGCCTAGGGGAGCTTTCTTT. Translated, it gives CASSSSDRPRGAFF.

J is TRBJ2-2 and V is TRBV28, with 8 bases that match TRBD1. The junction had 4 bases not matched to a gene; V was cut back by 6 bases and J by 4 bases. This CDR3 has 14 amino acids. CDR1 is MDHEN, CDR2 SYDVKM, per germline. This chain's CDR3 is CASRAGQATGELFF. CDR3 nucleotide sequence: TGTGCCAGCAGGGCGGGACAGGCCACCGGGGAGCTGTTTTTT.

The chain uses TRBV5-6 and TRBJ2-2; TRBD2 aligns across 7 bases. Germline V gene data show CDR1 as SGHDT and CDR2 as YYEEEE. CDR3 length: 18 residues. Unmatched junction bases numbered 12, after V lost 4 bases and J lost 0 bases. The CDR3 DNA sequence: TGTGCCAGCAGCCCCTCTGCCGGGGGGACTTCGAACACCGGGGAGCTGTTTTTT. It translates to CASSPSAGGTSNTGELFF.

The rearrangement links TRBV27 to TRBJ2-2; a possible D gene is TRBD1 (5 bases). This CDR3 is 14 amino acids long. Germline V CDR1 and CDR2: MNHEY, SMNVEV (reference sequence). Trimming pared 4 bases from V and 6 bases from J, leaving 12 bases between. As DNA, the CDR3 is TGTGCCAGCAGTTCGACGCAGGGTCCCGGGGAGCTGTTTTTT. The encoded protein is CASSSTQGPGELFF.

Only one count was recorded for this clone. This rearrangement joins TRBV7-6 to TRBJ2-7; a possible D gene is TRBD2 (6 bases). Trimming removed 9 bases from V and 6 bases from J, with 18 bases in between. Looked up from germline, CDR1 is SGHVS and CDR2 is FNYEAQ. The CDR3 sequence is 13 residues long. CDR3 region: CASTPGGAGEQYF. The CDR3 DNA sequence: TGTGCCAGTACTCCCGGGGGAGCAGGCGAGCAGTACTTC.

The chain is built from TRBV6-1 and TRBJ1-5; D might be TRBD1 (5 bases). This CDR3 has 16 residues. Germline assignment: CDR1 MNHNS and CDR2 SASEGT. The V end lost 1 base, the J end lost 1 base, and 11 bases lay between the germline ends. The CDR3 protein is CASSEVQGGSNQPQHF. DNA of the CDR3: TGTGCCAGCAGTGAAGTTCAGGGAGGGAGCAATCAGCCCCAGCATTTT.

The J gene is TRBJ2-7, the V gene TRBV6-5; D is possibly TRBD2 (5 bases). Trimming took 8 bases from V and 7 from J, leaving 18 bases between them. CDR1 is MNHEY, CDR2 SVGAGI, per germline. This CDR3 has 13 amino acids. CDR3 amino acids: CASGLKFPREQYF. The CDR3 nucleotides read TGTGCCAGCGGACTTAAGTTCCCTAGGGAGCAGTACTTC.

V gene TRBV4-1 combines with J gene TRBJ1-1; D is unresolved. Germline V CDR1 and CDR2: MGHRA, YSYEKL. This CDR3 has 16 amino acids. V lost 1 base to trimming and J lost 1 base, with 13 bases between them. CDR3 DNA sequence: TGCGCCAGCAGCCAAGGTCCACAGACACAGAACACTGAAGCTTTCTTT. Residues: CASSQGPQTQNTEAFF.

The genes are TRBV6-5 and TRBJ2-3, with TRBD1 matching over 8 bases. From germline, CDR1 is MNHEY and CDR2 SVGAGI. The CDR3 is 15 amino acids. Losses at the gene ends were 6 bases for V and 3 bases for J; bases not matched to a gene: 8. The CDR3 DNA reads TGTGCCAGCAGCAGAGGACAGGGCATTACAGATACGCAGTATTTT. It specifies CASSRGQGITDTQYF.

The CDR3 region is CASSQEGTGEAFF. Here the CDR3 DNA reads TGCGCCAGCAGCCAAGAAGGGACAGGGGAAGCTTTCTTT. V usage is TRBV4-3 and J usage is TRBJ1-1; TRBD1 matches 9 bases. V was pared by 0 bases and J by 8 bases, with 1 base of the junction left unmatched. Germline CDR1 is LGHNA and CDR2 is YSLEER. There are 13 residues in the CDR3.

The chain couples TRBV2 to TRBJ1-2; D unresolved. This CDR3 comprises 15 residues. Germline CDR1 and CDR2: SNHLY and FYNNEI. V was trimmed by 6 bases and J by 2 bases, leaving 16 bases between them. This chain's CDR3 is CASRRTSGANYGYTF. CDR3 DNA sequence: TGTGCCAGCAGACGTACCTCGGGAGCAAACTATGGCTACACCTTC.

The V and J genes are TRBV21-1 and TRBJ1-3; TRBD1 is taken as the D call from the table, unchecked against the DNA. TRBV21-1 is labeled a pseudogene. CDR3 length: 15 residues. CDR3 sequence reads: CASSPWAGSGNTIYF. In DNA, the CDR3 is TGTGCCAGCAGCCCGTGGGCTGGCTCTGGAAACACCATATATTTT.

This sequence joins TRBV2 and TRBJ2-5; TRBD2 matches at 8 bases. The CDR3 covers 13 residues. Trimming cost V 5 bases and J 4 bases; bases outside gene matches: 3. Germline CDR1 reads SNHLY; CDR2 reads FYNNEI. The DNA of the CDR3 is TGTGCCAGCAGTCCTCTAGCGGGAGAGACCCAGTACTTC. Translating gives CASSPLAGETQYF.

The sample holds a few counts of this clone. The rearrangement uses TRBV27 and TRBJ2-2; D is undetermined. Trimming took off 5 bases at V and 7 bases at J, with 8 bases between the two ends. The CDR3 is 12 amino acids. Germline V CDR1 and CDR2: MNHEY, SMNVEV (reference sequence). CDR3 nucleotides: TGTGCCAGCAGTCTAGGAGTCGGGGAGCTGTTTTTT. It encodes CASSLGVGELFF.

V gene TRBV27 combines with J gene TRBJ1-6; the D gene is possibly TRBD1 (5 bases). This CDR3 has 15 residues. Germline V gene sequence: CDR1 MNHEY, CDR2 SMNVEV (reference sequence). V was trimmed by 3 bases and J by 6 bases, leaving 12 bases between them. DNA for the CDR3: TGTGCCAGCAGTTTTTGGCAGGGCTCTAATTCACCCCTCCACTTT. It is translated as CASSFWQGSNSPLHF.

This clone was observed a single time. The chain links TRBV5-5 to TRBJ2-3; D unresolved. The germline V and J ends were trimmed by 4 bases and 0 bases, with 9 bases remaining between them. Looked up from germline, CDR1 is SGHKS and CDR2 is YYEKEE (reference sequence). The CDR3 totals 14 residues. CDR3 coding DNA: TGTGCCAGCAGCAAACAGATAAGCACAGATACGCAGTATTTT. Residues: CASSKQISTDTQYF.